This T cell receptor (beta chain) emerged from a study of T cell repertoires in cytomegalovirus infection. Study-level information: Recently identified HLA-C-restricted and well-studied HLA-B-restricted CMV epitopes were used. Evidence of both CMV infection and a matching HLA type came from public TCR beta signatures. Study-level results: Dominating the ex vivo response were TCR beta clonotypes that were CMV-specific and HLA-C-restricted.

TCRdb ran MiXCR on the reads and lists one entry per CDR3 protein. The table has 69,000 or so distinct CDR3 sequences, 28% seen once. The CDR3 totals 14 residues. V shed 6 bases, J shed 5 bases, and the junction held 5 bases outside the gene matches. As concerns this clonotype: Its target is not known.

The chain employs TRBV12-3 or TRBV12-4 and TRBJ2-3; TRBD1 matches 10 bases. The TCR comes from a human donor in good health (CMV status not recorded). Some clones in this sample may be carry-over from other donors' samples. This sample comprised CD8+ T cells from cultured PBMCs, obtained from culture after CMV antigen stimulation. This CDR3 is CASSTGTGVDTQYF. CDR3 bases: TGTGCCAGCAGCACCGGGACAGGGGTAGATACGCAGTATTTT.